This T cell receptor beta chain is from a study of shared clonotypes between healthy human individuals. Study-level results: Limited genetic and exposure-history diversity came from having few donors.

This clone was seen once. The target antigen is unknown. The CDR3 is 15 amino acids. Germline CDR1 ENHRY, CDR2 SYGVKD. Trimming took off 0 bases at V and 5 bases at J, with 13 bases between the two ends. The method was immunoSEQ multiplex PCR; TCRdb's version includes in-frame clones alone and lacks a portion of them. The table includes some 630,000 clones, 60% to 80% detected once. This clonotype originated in a woman aged 30 to 39 in good health. Specimen: memory CD4+ T cells sorted from blood. Subset denoted: CD45RA-negative fraction. The chain uses TRBV10-3 and TRBJ1-1; TRBD1 might be the D (5 bases). The CDR3 nucleotides are TGTGCCATCAGTGAGTCGAAGGTGGGGGGTACTGAAGCTTTCTTT. Protein product: CAISESKVGGTEAFF.